This TCR beta chain emerged from a study of blood T cell repertoires in COVID-19. Study details: T cells, B-cell-depleted T cells, or PBMCs supplied cDNA or gDNA.

Original methodology: By means of reference gene primer amplification, nucleated cell counts were estimated. Libraries were prepared by immunoSEQ multiplex PCR; TCRdb keeps only in-frame clonotypes and omits some of them. The V and J calls and clone size come from that table; D and trimming were worked out from the DNA. Of some 16,000 clones in the sample, 75% to 90% were seen once. Sequenced sample: peripheral blood. The receptor was derived from a man between 65 and 85 years old in a cohort sampled during active COVID-19.

The CDR3 region is CASSLVSGANTEAFF. In DNA, the CDR3 is TGTGCCAGCAGCTTAGTATCAGGGGCGAACACTGAAGCTTTCTTT. The chain joins TRBV7-9 to TRBJ1-1; a weak D match, TRBD1 (6 bases). The V gene's germline CDR1 is SEHNR and CDR2 FQNEAQ (reference sequence). V shed 1 base and J shed 1 base, with 10 bases lying between them. This CDR3 comprises 15 residues.